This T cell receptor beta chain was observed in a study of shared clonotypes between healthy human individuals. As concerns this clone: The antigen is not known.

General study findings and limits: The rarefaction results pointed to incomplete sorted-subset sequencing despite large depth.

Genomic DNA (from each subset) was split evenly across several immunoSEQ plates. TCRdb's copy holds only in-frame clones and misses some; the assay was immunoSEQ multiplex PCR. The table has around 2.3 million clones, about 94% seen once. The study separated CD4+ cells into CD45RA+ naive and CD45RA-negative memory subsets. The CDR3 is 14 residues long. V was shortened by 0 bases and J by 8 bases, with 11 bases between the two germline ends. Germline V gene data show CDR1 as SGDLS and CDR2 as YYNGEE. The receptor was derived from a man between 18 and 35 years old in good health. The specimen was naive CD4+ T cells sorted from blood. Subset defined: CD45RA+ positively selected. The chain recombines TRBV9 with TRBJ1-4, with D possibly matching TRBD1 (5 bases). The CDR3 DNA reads TGTGCCAGCAGCGTAGGGGGGTCCGTAGAAAAACTGTTTTTT. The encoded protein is CASSVGGSVEKLFF.